This TCR beta chain was sequenced during a study of blood T cell repertoires in COVID-19. Authors' methods: Researchers report that nucleated cell counts were estimated from reference gene primer amplification. Sequenced by immunoSEQ multiplex PCR; TCRdb stores in-frame clones only, minus some. The DNA was the basis for D and trimming; V, J and clone size are from that table. The table shows some 530,000 clones, with approximately 83% occurring only once. The CDR3 totals 11 residues. V lost 7 bases and J lost 7, with 10 bases in between. Germline CDR1 is LNHNV and CDR2 is YYDKDF (reference sequence). The receptor was isolated from a human donor in a cohort sampled during active COVID-19. Sequencing was carried out using peripheral blood. This chain links TRBV15 with TRBJ1-1; D is unclear. CDR3 protein: CATTNGNEAFF. DNA of the CDR3: TGTGCCACCACCAACGGGAATGAAGCTTTCTTT.